This passage covers 26 T cell receptor beta chains from one sample sequenced in a study of human T cells and chemical hapten exposure. TCRdb called the RACE reads again in MiXCR, with one record for every CDR3 protein. Of fewer than 200,000 distinct CDR3 sequences listed, roughly 30% were seen once; the top ten hold approximately 3%. Indicated time point: pre-sensitization, week 0. Specified treatment: therapeutic diphenylcyclopropenone sensitization with weekly scalp DPC. Sequences were derived from whole blood, sampled in connection with sensitization to the hapten diphenylcyclopropenone (DPC). The source of these receptors is a woman aged 25 to 39 with alopecia areata. Some clones in this sample may be carry-over from other donors' samples.

The chain carries TRBV7-2 and TRBJ2-1, with D perhaps TRBD1 or TRBD2 (5 bases each). Between the trimmed V and J ends, which lost 8 bases and 9 bases, there was a span of 20 bases. Germline-derived CDR1 and CDR2 are SGHTA and FQGNSA. There are 14 residues in the CDR3. The CDR3 DNA reads as TGTGCCAGCGGAAGTAGGGACCCTCGAAGTGAGCAGTTCTTC. Its protein product is CASGSRDPRSEQFF.

In its sample, this clonotype was seen many times. The gene calls are TRBV5-1 and TRBJ2-1; D might be TRBD2 (5 bases). CDR3 size: 14 residues. Germline values: CDR1 SGHRS, CDR2 YFSETQ. V lost 8 bases, J lost 6 bases, and 18 bases lay in between. The CDR3 region has the DNA TGCGCCAGTACCCAGCAGGCTAGCTCCAATGAGCAGTTCTTC. Translated, it gives CASTQQASSNEQFF.

This clonotype was picked up a small number of times. The V and J genes are TRBV20-1 and TRBJ2-7; 11 bases line up with TRBD2. Unmatched junction bases numbered 4, after V lost 6 bases and J lost 0 bases. The germline V gene encodes CDR1 DFQATT and CDR2 SNEGSKA (reference sequence). CDR3 size: 14 residues. DNA for the CDR3: TGCAGTGCCGTAACTAGCGGGAGCTCCTACGAGCAGTACTTC. Its protein product is CSAVTSGSSYEQYF.

The J gene is TRBJ1-1, the V gene TRBV12-3 or TRBV12-4; tentative D call: TRBD1 (5 bases). The length of the CDR3 is 14 residues. The ends were cut back, 4 bases at V and 4 bases at J, with 13 bases in the middle. As DNA, the CDR3 is TGTGCCAGCAGTTCGAGTCCGAGGGGCACTGAAGCTTTCTTT. Its translation is CASSSSPRGTEAFF.

The chain uses TRBV5-4 and TRBJ2-5; 7 bases map to TRBD1. The CDR3 loop spans 17 amino acids. The trim removed 0 bases at V and 1 base at J, leaving 9 bases unmatched. Germline loops: CDR1 SGHNT, CDR2 YYREEE (reference sequence). CDR3 sequence reads: CASSLARRTGAQETQYF. In nucleotides, the CDR3 is TGTGCCAGCAGCTTGGCCCGGCGTACAGGGGCCCAAGAGACCCAGTACTTC.

This chain links TRBV27 with TRBJ2-1, with TRBD2 as a possible D gene (6 bases). V lost 7 bases and J lost 0, with 13 bases in between. Germline assignment: CDR1 MNHEY and CDR2 SMNVEV (reference sequence). The CDR3 loop spans 15 amino acids. The CDR3 DNA sequence: TGTGCCAGCACCCCGGGGGACCCCTCCTACAATGAGCAGTTCTTC. Its protein product is CASTPGDPSYNEQFF.

The chain has TRBV2 and TRBJ2-1; D may be TRBD1 or TRBD2 (5 bases each). Looked up from germline, CDR1 is SNHLY and CDR2 is FYNNEI. This CDR3 contains 13 residues. Deletions cut 6 bases from V and 10 bases from J, with 16 bases between. CDR3 in DNA: TGTGCCAGCAGCGGGGACCCGACGGGGGAGCAGTTCTTC. Translation gives CASSGDPTGEQFF.

The genes are TRBV7-2 and TRBJ2-3; no firm D call. Germline V lookup: CDR1 SGHTA, CDR2 FQGNSA. Trimming pared 4 bases from V and 2 bases from J, leaving 13 bases between. The CDR3 spans 15 residues. CDR3 residues: CASSSGPDPTDTQYF. The CDR3 DNA reads as TGTGCCAGCAGCTCTGGGCCCGATCCCACAGATACGCAGTATTTT.

This clonotype was recorded many times. The chain couples TRBV10-3 to TRBJ2-1; D assignment may be TRBD1 or TRBD2 (6 bases each). Trimming stripped 10 bases from V and 7 bases from J, with 11 bases between. This CDR3 is built from 11 residues. CDR1 is ENHRY, CDR2 SYGVKD, per germline. The CDR3 reads CATGGGNEQFF. CDR3 DNA: TGTGCCACCGGAGGGGGGAATGAGCAGTTCTTC.

This chain uses TRBV10-3 with TRBJ1-2; D may be TRBD1 (5 bases). Between the trimmed V and J ends, which lost 4 bases and 3 bases, there was a span of 9 bases. The CDR3 covers 13 residues. Germline lookup yields CDR1 ENHRY and CDR2 SYGVKD. The CDR3 region is CAISGMTDYGYTF. The DNA for the CDR3 is TGTGCCATCAGTGGGATGACAGACTATGGCTACACCTTC.

This clonotype appeared a few times. V and J are TRBV28 and TRBJ1-4, with 7 bases aligning to TRBD1. The V gene end was trimmed by 8 bases and the J gene end by 10 bases; junction bases not matched to a gene: 13. The CDR3 covers 14 residues. In germline, CDR1 is MDHEN, CDR2 SYDVKM. The CDR3 protein is CASRKPSAGGKLFF. The CDR3, as DNA: TGTGCCAGCCGCAAGCCAAGCGCAGGGGGAAAACTGTTTTTT.

V usage is TRBV2 and J usage is TRBJ2-1, with D perhaps TRBD2 (5 bases). The V and J ends lost 7 bases and 6 bases respectively, with 13 bases between them. Germline CDR1 and CDR2: SNHLY and FYNNEI. This CDR3 has 13 amino acids. CDR3 sequence reads: CASTSGWGNEQFF. DNA for the CDR3: TGTGCCAGCACCTCGGGGTGGGGCAATGAGCAGTTCTTC.

V and J are TRBV2 and TRBJ2-5; the D gene is possibly TRBD2 (5 bases). The CDR3 totals 14 residues. Trimming removed 7 bases from V and 5 bases from J, with 17 bases in between. CDR1 and CDR2 (germline): SNHLY, FYNNEI. Here the CDR3 DNA reads TGTGCCAGCAAGATCAAGCAAACGGGGGAGACCCAGTACTTC. It translates to CASKIKQTGETQYF.

This rearrangement joins TRBV28 to TRBJ2-3; 10 bases map to TRBD1. This CDR3 has 15 amino acids. The germline V gene has CDR1 MDHEN and CDR2 SYDVKM. Trimming took 4 bases from V and 1 from J; bases not matched to a gene: 2. For the CDR3, the DNA is TGTGCCAGCAGTTGGGGGACAGGGGGCACAGATACGCAGTATTTT. Its protein product is CASSWGTGGTDTQYF.

This chain uses TRBV28 with TRBJ2-2; a possible D gene is TRBD1 (6 bases). The CDR3 is made up of 14 amino acids. The germline V gene encodes CDR1 MDHEN and CDR2 SYDVKM. Trimming cost V 8 bases and J 6 bases, with 16 bases left between them. CDR3 region: CASLGAGEAGELFF. The CDR3 DNA reads as TGTGCCAGCCTGGGGGCAGGGGAAGCCGGGGAGCTGTTTTTT.

This clonotype occurred a few times. V is TRBV28 and J is TRBJ2-1; D is unresolved. The CDR3 totals 10 residues. Germline V gene sequence: CDR1 MDHEN, CDR2 SYDVKM. Trimming cost V 8 bases and J 8 bases, with 7 bases left between them. The CDR3, as DNA: TGTGCCAGCGGAAGATATGAGCAGTTCTTC. It translates to CASGRYEQFF.

This chain joins TRBV3-1 and TRBJ2-1, with 10 bases aligning to TRBD2. The germline V gene has CDR1 LGHDT and CDR2 YNNKEL (reference sequence). V trimming: 4 bases; J trimming: 2 bases; junction bases outside the gene matches: 5. The CDR3 contains 16 residues. The CDR3 DNA is TGTGCCAGCAGCCTTTATAGCGGGGGGCCCTACAATGAGCAGTTCTTC. Protein: CASSLYSGGPYNEQFF.

This chain uses TRBV12-3 or TRBV12-4 with TRBJ2-7; 7 bases fit TRBD2. This CDR3 contains 16 residues. V dropped 4 bases and J dropped 1; count of bases not matched to a gene: 10. CDR3 loop: CASSSLSGVFSYEQYF. The CDR3, as DNA: TGTGCCAGCAGTTCGTTGAGCGGGGTTTTTTCCTACGAGCAGTACTTC.

This clonotype was seen a few times. This chain connects TRBV24-1 to TRBJ1-5; D not certain. In germline, CDR1 is KGHDR, CDR2 SFDVKD. CDR3 length: 10 amino acids. Trimming stripped 1 base from V and 12 bases from J, with 3 bases between. The CDR3 protein is CATSDFLQHF. The CDR3 bases are TGTGCCACCAGTGATTTTCTCCAGCATTTT.

This clonotype came up a few times. Relative to the germline gene, one junction end is altered; a read error may explain this. This chain connects TRBV4-3 to TRBJ2-1; D not certain. The CDR3 loop spans 8 amino acids. Germline V gives CDR1 LGHNA, CDR2 YSLEER. The CDR3 nucleotides are TGCGCCAGCAGCCTCTCTCCGTTC. Its protein product is CASSLSPF.

About this clonotype: Likely a read error: the CDR3 ends without its conserved phenylalanine or tryptophan. The gene calls are TRBV29-1 and TRBJ2-1; no reliable D call. The CDR3 length is 12 residues. Germline CDR1 SQVTM, CDR2 ANQGSEA. Trimming left V 7 bases short and J 4 bases short, with 11 bases between. Written as DNA, the CDR3 is TGCAGCGCATGGGCTGGGTACAATGAGCAGTTCTCC. Its protein product is CSAWAGYNEQFS.

This clonotype was seen a few times. V and J are TRBV5-1 and TRBJ1-5, with D perhaps matching TRBD1 (6 bases). V dropped 1 base and J dropped 7 bases, with 15 bases sitting between them. The CDR3 is made up of 15 amino acids. CDR1 is SGHRS, CDR2 YFSETQ, per germline. CDR3 loop: CASSLSSGAEQPQHF. The CDR3 DNA sequence: TGCGCCAGCAGCTTGAGTTCGGGGGCTGAACAGCCCCAGCATTTT.

J is TRBJ1-1 and V is TRBV11-2; perhaps TRBD1 as D (6 bases). V gave up 4 bases and J gave up 6 bases, with 15 bases separating them. The germline gives CDR1 SGHAT, CDR2 FQNNGV. This CDR3 has 14 residues. CDR3 in DNA: TGTGCCAGCAGCTACGGGACATTCAGTCCTGAAGCTTTCTTT. Translating gives CASSYGTFSPEAFF.

The J gene is TRBJ2-7, the V gene TRBV20-1; perhaps TRBD1 as D (6 bases). V dropped 6 bases and J dropped 7 bases, with 19 bases sitting between them. From germline, CDR1 is DFQATT and CDR2 SNEGSKA (reference sequence). The CDR3 is 13 amino acids. The CDR3 loop reads CSAKRGRDTEQYF. The CDR3 DNA reads as TGCAGTGCCAAGAGAGGTCGGGACACTGAGCAGTACTTC.

The CDR3 DNA is TGTGCCAGCAGTCCGCCTGAGGGAAAGCAGTTCTTC. It yields the protein CASSPPEGKQFF. The chain recombines TRBV6-2 or TRBV6-3 with TRBJ2-1; a possible D gene is TRBD2 (5 bases). Germline assignment: CDR1 MNHEY and CDR2 SVGEGT. The CDR3 covers 12 residues. V was shortened by 5 bases and J by 11 bases, with 13 bases between the two germline ends.

The V and J genes are TRBV7-9 and TRBJ2-2; perhaps TRBD2 as D (6 bases). The CDR3 contains 14 residues. Germline CDR1 SEHNR, CDR2 FQNEAQ (reference sequence). Trimming shortened V by 5 bases and J by 4 bases, and 11 bases separated the two germline ends. CDR3 protein: CASSPGTVTGELFF. The CDR3 DNA follows: TGTGCCAGCAGCCCCGGGACTGTCACCGGGGAGCTGTTTTTT.